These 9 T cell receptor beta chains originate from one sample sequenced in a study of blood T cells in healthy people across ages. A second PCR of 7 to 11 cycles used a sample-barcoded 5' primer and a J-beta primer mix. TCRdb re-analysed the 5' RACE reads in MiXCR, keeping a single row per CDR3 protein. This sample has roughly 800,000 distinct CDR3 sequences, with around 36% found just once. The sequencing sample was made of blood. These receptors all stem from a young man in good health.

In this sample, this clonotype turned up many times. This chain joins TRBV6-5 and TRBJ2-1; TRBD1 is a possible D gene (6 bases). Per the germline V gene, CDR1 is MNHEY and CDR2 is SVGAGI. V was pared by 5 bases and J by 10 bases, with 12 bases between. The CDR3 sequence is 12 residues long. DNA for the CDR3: TGTGCCAGCAGTAGATCCGGGACAGAGCAGTTCTTC. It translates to CASSRSGTEQFF.

The CDR3 sequence is CASSYSSALRAQPQHF. CDR3 DNA sequence: TGTGCCAGCAGTTACTCGTCAGCCCTAAGAGCTCAGCCCCAGCATTTT. The chain couples TRBV6-2 or TRBV6-3 to TRBJ1-5, with no clear D. The CDR3 length is 16 residues. In germline, CDR1 is MNHEY, CDR2 SVGEGT. Deletions cut 0 bases from V and 6 bases from J, with 15 bases between.

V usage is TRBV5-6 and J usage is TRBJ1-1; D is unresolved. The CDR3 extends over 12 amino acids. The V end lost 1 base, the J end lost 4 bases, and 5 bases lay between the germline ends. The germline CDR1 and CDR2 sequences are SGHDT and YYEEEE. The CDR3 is CASSLRVTEAFF. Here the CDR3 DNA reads TGTGCCAGCAGCTTGAGGGTCACTGAAGCTTTCTTT.

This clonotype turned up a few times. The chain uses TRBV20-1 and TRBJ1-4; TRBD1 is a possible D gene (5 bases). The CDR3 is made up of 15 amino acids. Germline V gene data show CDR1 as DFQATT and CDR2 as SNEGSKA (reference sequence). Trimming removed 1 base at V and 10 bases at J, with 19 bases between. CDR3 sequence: CSARGGGSVSRKLFF. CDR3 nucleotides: TGCAGTGCTAGAGGGGGGGGAAGCGTTTCTAGAAAACTGTTTTTT.

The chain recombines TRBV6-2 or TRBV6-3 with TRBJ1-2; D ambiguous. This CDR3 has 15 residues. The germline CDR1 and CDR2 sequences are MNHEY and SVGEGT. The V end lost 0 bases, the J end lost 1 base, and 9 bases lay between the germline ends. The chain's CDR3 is CASSYSAGLNYGYTF. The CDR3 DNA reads TGTGCCAGCAGTTACTCGGCAGGACTTAACTATGGCTACACCTTC.

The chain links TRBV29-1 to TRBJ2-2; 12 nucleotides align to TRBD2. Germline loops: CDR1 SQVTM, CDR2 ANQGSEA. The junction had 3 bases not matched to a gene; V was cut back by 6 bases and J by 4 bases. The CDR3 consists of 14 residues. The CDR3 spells CSVALAGGTGELFF. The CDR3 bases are TGCAGCGTCGCACTAGCGGGGGGCACCGGGGAGCTGTTTTTT.

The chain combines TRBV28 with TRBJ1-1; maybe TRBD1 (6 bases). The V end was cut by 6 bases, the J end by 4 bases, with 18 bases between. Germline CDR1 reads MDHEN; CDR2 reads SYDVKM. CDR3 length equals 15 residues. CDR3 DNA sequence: TGTGCCAGCAGCCGAAGGGGGATAGGTATCACTGAAGCTTTCTTT. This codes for CASSRRGIGITEAFF.

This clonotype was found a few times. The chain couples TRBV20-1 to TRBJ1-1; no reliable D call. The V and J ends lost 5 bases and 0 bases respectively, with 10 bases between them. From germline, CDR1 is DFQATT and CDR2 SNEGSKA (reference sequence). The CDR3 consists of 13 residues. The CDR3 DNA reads TGCAGTGCTCCCCCCGATTTGAACACTGAAGCTTTCTTT. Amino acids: CSAPPDLNTEAFF.

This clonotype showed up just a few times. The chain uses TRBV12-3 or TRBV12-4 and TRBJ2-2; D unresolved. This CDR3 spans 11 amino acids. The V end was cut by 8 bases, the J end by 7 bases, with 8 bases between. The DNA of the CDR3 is TGTGCCAGCCGCTATATCGGGGAGCTGTTTTTT. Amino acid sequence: CASRYIGELFF.